One sample yielded the 9 T cell receptor beta chains listed below, sequenced in a study of blood T cell repertoires in COVID-19. Some clones are missing from TCRdb's copy, which holds only in-frame ones; the method was immunoSEQ multiplex PCR. The sample contains over 200,000 clones, less than 85% of which appear only once. The sample taken for sequencing was PBMCs or T cells enriched from blood (not recorded which). The receptors stem from a man in his sixties who had recovered from COVID-19.

The chain uses TRBV7-2 and TRBJ2-2, with 10 bases lining up with TRBD1. Germline-derived CDR1 and CDR2 are SGHTA and FQGNSA. V was clipped by 9 bases and J by 3 bases; unmatched bases: 4. The CDR3 spans 14 residues. This chain's CDR3 is CASRDRGHTGELFF. CDR3 sequence (DNA): TGTGCCAGTAGGGACAGGGGCCACACCGGGGAGCTGTTTTTT.

The rearrangement joins TRBV7-9 to TRBJ2-1, with D possibly matching TRBD2 (5 bases). CDR1 is SEHNR, CDR2 FQNEAQ, per germline (reference sequence). The CDR3 is made up of 15 amino acids. The V gene lost 6 bases and the J gene lost 1 base, with 13 bases spanning the gap. The DNA for the CDR3 is TGTGCCAGCAGGAGGGCCGGGATGTCCTACAATGAGCAGTTCTTC. Amino acids: CASRRAGMSYNEQFF.

The V gene is TRBV27, the J gene TRBJ2-3, with 10 bases identical to TRBD1. Germline V gene data show CDR1 as MNHEY and CDR2 as SMNVEV (reference sequence). This CDR3 is built from 15 residues. After removal of 5 bases from V and 3 bases from J, the junction contained 5 bases not matched to a gene. The CDR3 DNA is TGTGCCAGCAGTACCCGGGACAGGGGAACAGATACGCAGTATTTT. Encoded protein: CASSTRDRGTDTQYF.

The V gene is TRBV9, the J gene TRBJ2-4; 8 bases match TRBD1. This CDR3 has 15 amino acids. The germline gives CDR1 SGDLS, CDR2 YYNGEE. Losses at the gene ends were 3 bases for V and 0 bases for J; bases not matched to a gene: 2. The CDR3 DNA reads TGTGCCAGCAGCGAGACAGGGGTAGCCAAAAACATTCAGTACTTC. This gives the protein CASSETGVAKNIQYF.

This chain links TRBV7-3 with TRBJ2-3, with 9 bases identical to TRBD2. The germline V gene has CDR1 SGHTA and CDR2 FQGTGA. V lost 3 bases and J lost 0; bases outside the gene matches: 4. The CDR3 is 16 residues long. This CDR3 is CASSFSGGFSTDTQYF. The CDR3 DNA follows: TGTGCCAGCAGCTTTAGCGGGGGCTTTAGCACAGATACGCAGTATTTT.

This clone has just a few counts. The V gene is TRBV5-1, the J gene TRBJ1-2; 9 bases line up with TRBD1. This CDR3 is 14 amino acids long. From germline, CDR1 is SGHRS and CDR2 YFSETQ. J lost 7 bases, V lost 0 bases, and 4 bases had no gene match. CDR3 loop: CASSLGGQGTGYTF. The CDR3 bases are TGCGCCAGCAGCTTGGGCGGACAGGGGACTGGCTACACCTTC.

The chain employs TRBV2 and TRBJ2-5; 8 positions agree with TRBD1. V trimming: 7 bases; J trimming: 2 bases; junction bases outside the gene matches: 3. The germline CDR1 and CDR2 sequences are SNHLY and FYNNEI. The CDR3 runs 13 residues. CDR3 protein: CASNRDRQETQYF. CDR3 coding DNA: TGTGCCAGCAACCGGGACAGGCAAGAGACCCAGTACTTC.

V usage is TRBV21-1 and J usage is TRBJ2-5; the table gives TRBD1 as D, unverified against the DNA. TRBV21-1 is recorded as a pseudogene. The CDR3 spans 13 residues. In DNA form, the CDR3 reads TGTGCCAGCAGCTCCTCCAGCCAAGAGACCCAGTACTTC. Amino acids: CASSSSSQETQYF.

This clone has a single count. This chain uses TRBV5-6 with TRBJ2-2; D is unresolved. The CDR3 runs 18 residues. Germline V gene sequence: CDR1 SGHDT, CDR2 YYEEEE. The ends were cut back, 2 bases at V and 1 base at J, with 18 bases in the middle. The CDR3 DNA reads as TGTGCCAGCAGCTTATCTACCGAGTTGCTGGTGAACACCGGGGAGCTGTTTTTT. The encoded protein is CASSLSTELLVNTGELFF.